This passage covers 29 T cell receptor beta chains from one sample sequenced in a study of radiation and T cells in renal cell carcinoma. TCRdb's copy holds only in-frame clones and misses some; the assay was immunoSEQ multiplex PCR. The data contain roughly 100,000 clones, about 88% of them singletons. Time point meaning: baseline pretreatment blood. Indicated treatment: 15 Gy SBRT to primary tumor, nephrectomy 4 weeks later. Sequences were derived from blood, sampled from a patient whose treatment included radiotherapy and nephrectomy. These receptors all come from a man aged 45-65 years with renal cell carcinoma.

A note on this clone: This sample also contains other DNA sequences that code for the same CDR3. This sequence joins TRBV6-1 and TRBJ1-2; D remains unclear. Germline loops: CDR1 MNHNS, CDR2 SASEGT. The CDR3 length is 11 residues. The ends were cut back, 6 bases at V and 0 bases at J, with 2 bases in the middle. CDR3 coding DNA: TGTGCCAGCAGAGCTAACTATGGCTACACCTTC. It encodes CASRANYGYTF.

The rearrangement uses TRBV7-2 and TRBJ2-3; no clear D gene. Between the trimmed V and J ends, which lost 3 bases and 3 bases, there was a span of 10 bases. Germline values: CDR1 SGHTA, CDR2 FQGNSA. This CDR3 is built from 14 residues. The CDR3 DNA reads TGTGCCAGCAGCTTTTCTCGGGCGACAGATACGCAGTATTTT. Its protein product is CASSFSRATDTQYF.

The chain combines TRBV6-1 with TRBJ1-5; D unclear. The CDR3 contains 14 residues. With 7 bases removed from V and 4 bases from J, the gap between germline ends came to 14 bases. The germline CDR1 and CDR2 sequences are MNHNS and SASEGT. The CDR3 region is CASTLTDVNQPQHF. DNA of the CDR3: TGTGCCAGCACTCTGACGGACGTAAATCAGCCCCAGCATTTT.

The genes are TRBV30 and TRBJ1-5; D not resolved. Per the germline V gene, CDR1 is GTSNPN and CDR2 is SVGIG (reference sequence). The CDR3 length is 15 residues. V lost 2 bases and J lost 5, with 16 bases in between. The CDR3 region has the DNA TGTGCCTGGAGTAAAGTCTACCGGGCGGATCAGCCCCAGCATTTT. It is translated as CAWSKVYRADQPQHF.

The chain is built from TRBV10-3 and TRBJ2-1, with D unclear. CDR1 and CDR2 (germline): ENHRY, SYGVKD. The V end was cut by 2 bases, the J end by 8 bases, with 4 bases between. The CDR3 is made up of 11 amino acids. CDR3 amino acids: CAISERDEQFF. Written as DNA, the CDR3 is TGTGCCATCAGTGAGCGGGATGAGCAGTTCTTC.

V is TRBV6-1 and J is TRBJ2-3; a weak D match, TRBD2 (5 bases). The germline V and J ends were trimmed by 2 bases and 7 bases, with 10 bases remaining between them. This CDR3 spans 13 amino acids. Germline V gene data show CDR1 as MNHNS and CDR2 as SASEGT. The CDR3 nucleotides read TGTGCCAGCAGTGAATTCGACTATCATACGCAGTATTTT. Protein product: CASSEFDYHTQYF.

The chain links TRBV6-4 to TRBJ2-3, with D perhaps matching TRBD2 (7 bases). CDR1 MRHNA and CDR2 SNTAGT come from the germline V gene. The CDR3 covers 14 residues. V gave up 3 bases and J gave up 4 bases, with 11 bases separating them. The CDR3 protein is CASSERGGADTQYF. The CDR3 region has the DNA TGTGCCAGCAGTGAGAGGGGGGGGGCAGATACGCAGTATTTT.

The J gene is TRBJ2-3, the V gene TRBV10-3; 9 bases are a match to TRBD2. V was pared by 5 bases and J by 2 bases, with 5 bases of the junction left unmatched. Germline assignment: CDR1 ENHRY and CDR2 SYGVKD. The length of the CDR3 is 15 residues. In DNA form, the CDR3 reads TGTGCCATCAGTTTTAGCGGGGGACACACAGATACGCAGTATTTT. Its protein product is CAISFSGGHTDTQYF.

The gene calls are TRBV6-5 and TRBJ1-1; D gene uncertain. The CDR3 contains 14 residues. V was trimmed by 3 bases and J by 4 bases, leaving 12 bases between them. In germline, CDR1 is MNHEY, CDR2 SVGAGI. The DNA for the CDR3 is TGTGCCAGCAGTTATACTTCGGCGGGCACTGAAGCTTTCTTT. Amino acid sequence: CASSYTSAGTEAFF.

V gene TRBV7-2 combines with J gene TRBJ2-5; either TRBD1 or TRBD2 may fit D (5 bases each). This CDR3 has 18 amino acids. V shed 2 bases and J shed 0 bases, with 19 bases lying between them. Germline V gene data show CDR1 as SGHTA and CDR2 as FQGNSA. The CDR3 coding sequence is TGTGCCAGCAGCTTAAAGGAGCGGATCCTAGGGGACCAAGAGACCCAGTACTTC. This encodes CASSLKERILGDQETQYF.

In DNA, the CDR3 is TGCGCCAGCAGCACAAGGGCGAACTACGAGCAGTACTTC. It codes for CASSTRANYEQYF. The J gene is TRBJ2-7, the V gene TRBV5-1; D is unresolved. The V and J ends lost 4 bases and 3 bases respectively, with 11 bases between them. This CDR3 spans 13 amino acids. CDR1 and CDR2 (germline): SGHRS, YFSETQ.

This clone showed up just once. The chain recombines TRBV27 with TRBJ1-6; maybe TRBD1 (5 bases). V was cut by 4 bases and J by 5 bases, with 18 bases left in between. The CDR3 runs 17 residues. Germline assignment: CDR1 MNHEY and CDR2 SMNVEV (reference sequence). DNA of the CDR3: TGTGCCAGCAGTTCAATCGGGGCCATCACAGATAATTCACCCCTCCACTTT. Protein: CASSSIGAITDNSPLHF.

This sequence joins TRBV9 and TRBJ2-2; 7 nucleotides line up with TRBD1. The CDR3 consists of 15 residues. V dropped 0 bases and J dropped 6; count of bases not matched to a gene: 5. CDR1 is SGDLS and CDR2 is YYNGEE in the germline V gene. The CDR3 protein is CASSVGTGAAGELFF. Written as DNA, the CDR3 is TGTGCCAGCAGCGTAGGTACAGGGGCAGCCGGGGAGCTGTTTTTT.

V usage is TRBV18 and J usage is TRBJ1-3, with a possible D match to TRBD1 (6 bases). The CDR3 spans 16 residues. V lost 6 bases, J lost 0 bases, and 15 bases lay in between. From germline, CDR1 is KGHSH and CDR2 LQKENI. For the CDR3, the DNA is TGTGCCAGCTCGCCAACAACGGGGGCCTCTGGAAACACCATATATTTT. Its translation: CASSPTTGASGNTIYF.

The chain carries TRBV11-2 and TRBJ1-2; D might be TRBD1 (6 bases). The CDR3 runs 16 residues. The germline CDR1 and CDR2 sequences are SGHAT and FQNNGV. Trimming pared 1 base from V and 2 bases from J, leaving 14 bases between. The DNA for the CDR3 is TGTGCCAGCAGCTTAGCTTGGGGGGCGGGGAACTATGGCTACACCTTC. Its protein product is CASSLAWGAGNYGYTF.

The rearrangement joins TRBV11-2 to TRBJ2-5; a weak D match, TRBD2 (6 bases). This CDR3 spans 14 amino acids. Trimming removed 7 bases from V and 2 bases from J, with 14 bases in between. Germline CDR1 SGHAT, CDR2 FQNNGV. Here the CDR3 reads CASTAGQRQETQYF. In DNA form, the CDR3 reads TGTGCCAGCACAGCGGGCCAGAGGCAAGAGACCCAGTACTTC.

V and J are TRBV11-2 and TRBJ2-4, with D perhaps matching TRBD2 (5 bases). The CDR3 has 15 residues. CDR1 and CDR2 (germline): SGHAT, FQNNGV. Trimming took 5 bases from V and 5 from J, leaving 16 bases between them. Here the CDR3 reads CASSKLEGRENIQYF. As DNA, the CDR3 is TGTGCCAGCAGCAAACTAGAAGGCCGCGAAAACATTCAGTACTTC.

The genes are TRBV7-2 and TRBJ1-2; 8 nucleotides match TRBD1. Germline V gene data show CDR1 as SGHTA and CDR2 as FQGNSA. The CDR3 totals 16 residues. The V and J ends lost 2 bases and 4 bases, in that order; junction bases with no gene match: 9. The CDR3 nucleotides are TGTGCCAGCAGCTTAATCGGACAGGGTATTGGCTATGGCTACACCTTC. It translates to CASSLIGQGIGYGYTF.

The CDR3 coding sequence is TGCGCCAGCAGCCCAATAGGGGGGTTGGGAAATGAGCAGTTCTTC. This sequence encodes CASSPIGGLGNEQFF. V gene TRBV5-1 combines with J gene TRBJ2-1; either TRBD1 or TRBD2 may supply D (6 bases each). This CDR3 comprises 15 residues. V lost 4 bases to trimming and J lost 7 bases, with 18 bases between them. CDR1 is SGHRS, CDR2 YFSETQ, per germline.

The chain couples TRBV6-5 to TRBJ1-2; TRBD1 might be the D (5 bases). Germline-derived CDR1 and CDR2 are MNHEY and SVGAGI. With 10 bases removed from V and 5 bases from J, the gap between germline ends came to 20 bases. The CDR3 runs 14 residues. The DNA for the CDR3 is TGTGCCACCTCATCGGGGGGGTACGATTATGGCTACACCTTC. Translated, it gives CATSSGGYDYGYTF.

CDR3 in DNA: TGTGCCAGCAGCTTGCGAGAGAGCAATCAGCCCCAGCATTTT. Its protein product is CASSLRESNQPQHF. The chain joins TRBV5-4 to TRBJ1-5; D is unclear. Germline CDR1 SGHNT, CDR2 YYREEE (reference sequence). The CDR3 sequence is 14 residues long. V was shortened by 1 base and J by 1 base, with 6 bases between the two germline ends. The whole variable domain, remainder taken from reference TRBV5-4 and TRBJ1-5, is ETGVTQSPTHLIKTRGQQVTLRCSSQSGHNTVSWYQQALGQGPQFIFQYYREEENGRGNFPPRFSGLQFPNYSSELNVNALELDDSALYLCASSLRESNQPQHFGDGTRLSIL.

The chain has TRBV6-1 and TRBJ1-2; the D is unclear. The CDR3 has 15 amino acids. The germline gives CDR1 MNHNS, CDR2 SASEGT. Trimming cost V 3 bases and J 8 bases, with 19 bases left between them. The CDR3 is CASSDEWAPGGGYTF. The DNA for the CDR3 is TGTGCCAGCAGTGATGAGTGGGCCCCGGGAGGAGGCTACACCTTC.

The chain combines TRBV27 with TRBJ1-2, with D tentatively TRBD1 (6 bases). V lost 9 bases and J lost 6, with 14 bases in between. The V gene's germline CDR1 is MNHEY and CDR2 SMNVEV (reference sequence). This CDR3 region has 12 residues. Here the CDR3 DNA reads TGTGCCAGTCAAAAGGGGGGAGATGGCTACACCTTC. This gives the protein CASQKGGDGYTF.

The genes are TRBV19 and TRBJ2-7; tentative D call: TRBD1 (5 bases). With 5 bases removed from V and 6 bases from J, the gap between germline ends came to 14 bases. There are 13 residues in the CDR3. Germline V gene sequence: CDR1 LNHDA, CDR2 SQIVND (reference sequence). The CDR3 nucleotides are TGTGCCAGTAGTCTATCAGGGCTGGGCGAGCAGTACTTC. Translation: CASSLSGLGEQYF.

In regard to this clone: The junction departs from the called germline gene at one end, perhaps through a read error. The same CDR3 arises from other DNA sequences in this sample as well. This chain links TRBV2 with TRBJ1-4; weak D call: TRBD1 (6 bases). The germline gives CDR1 SNHLY, CDR2 FYNNEI. The CDR3 runs to 15 residues. Here the CDR3 DNA reads TGTGCCAGCAGTTCGATACAGGGTTTAGTTGAAAAGCTGTTTTTT. Translated: CASSSIQGLVEKLFF.

The J gene is TRBJ2-2, the V gene TRBV5-1; D is possibly TRBD1 (7 bases). The CDR3 consists of 15 residues. The V gene's germline CDR1 is SGHRS and CDR2 YFSETQ. Trimming cost V 5 bases and J 7 bases, with 18 bases left between them. Here the CDR3 DNA reads TGCGCCAGCAGTTCGGAGGGGGCTGATGGCGGGGAGCTGTTTTTT. It encodes CASSSEGADGGELFF.

The count of this clone is one. The chain couples TRBV7-9 to TRBJ2-3; D is perhaps TRBD2 (6 bases). Trimming removed 5 bases from V and 0 bases from J, with 9 bases in between. Looked up from germline, CDR1 is SEHNR and CDR2 is FQNEAQ (reference sequence). The CDR3 extends over 14 amino acids. The CDR3 spells CASSRGLSTDTQYF. CDR3 coding DNA: TGTGCCAGCAGCCGGGGACTTAGCACAGATACGCAGTATTTT.

The chain links TRBV18 to TRBJ2-2; the match to TRBD2 covers 9 bases. Germline V gene lookup returns CDR1 KGHSH and CDR2 LQKENI. The CDR3 covers 17 residues. V shed 3 bases, J shed 2 bases, and the junction held 7 bases outside the gene matches. This CDR3 is CASSPQRAGGNTGELFF. The CDR3 DNA reads TGTGCCAGCTCACCTCAGAGAGCGGGGGGCAACACCGGGGAGCTGTTTTTT.

J is TRBJ1-5 and V is TRBV28, with 7 bases matching TRBD1. Trimming cost V 7 bases and J 5 bases; bases outside gene matches: 20. The length of the CDR3 is 18 residues. From germline, CDR1 is MDHEN and CDR2 SYDVKM. CDR3 coding DNA: TGTGCCAGCATAAGTCCGGGACAGAGTGGCGGATTGCATCAGCCCCAGCATTTT. Protein sequence: CASISPGQSGGLHQPQHF.